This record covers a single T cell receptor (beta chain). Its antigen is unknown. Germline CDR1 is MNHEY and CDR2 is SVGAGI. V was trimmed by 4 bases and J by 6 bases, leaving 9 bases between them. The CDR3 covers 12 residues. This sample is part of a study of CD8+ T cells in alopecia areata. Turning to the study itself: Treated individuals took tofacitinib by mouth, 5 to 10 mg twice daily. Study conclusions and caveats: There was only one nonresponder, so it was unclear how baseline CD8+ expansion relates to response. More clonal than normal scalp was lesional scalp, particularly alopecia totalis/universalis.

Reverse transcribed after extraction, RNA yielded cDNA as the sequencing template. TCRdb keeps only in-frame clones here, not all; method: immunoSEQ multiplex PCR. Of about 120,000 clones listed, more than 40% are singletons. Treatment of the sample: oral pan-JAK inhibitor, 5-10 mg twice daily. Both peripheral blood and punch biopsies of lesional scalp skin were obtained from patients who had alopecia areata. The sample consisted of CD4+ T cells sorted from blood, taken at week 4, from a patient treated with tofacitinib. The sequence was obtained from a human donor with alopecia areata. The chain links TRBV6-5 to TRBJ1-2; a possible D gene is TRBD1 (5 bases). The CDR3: CASSSSTDGYTF. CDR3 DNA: TGTGCCAGCAGTTCGTCGACAGATGGCTACACCTTC.